These 2 T cell receptor beta chains were sequenced from one sample in a study of Ad26.COV2.S vaccination and SARS-CoV-2 variants. The data were produced by immunoSEQ multiplex PCR, yet TCRdb's version contains in-frame clones alone and is incomplete. Of roughly 270,000 clones listed, 80% to 90% are singletons. Treatment described: about 20 received Ad26.COV2.S at low or high dose, single or two shots; 5 received placebo; per-sample allocation not given. Collection of the samples took place on day 63 after the first injection of vaccine or placebo. The sequences come from peripheral blood, collected in a trial of Ad26.COV2.S vaccine versus placebo. These receptors all come from a person between 18 and 65 years old who received the Ad26.COV2.S COVID-19 vaccine or a placebo.

The chain employs TRBV11-2 and TRBJ2-5; 8 nucleotides align to TRBD2. The J segment lost 2 bases and the V segment lost 10 bases, leaving 12 bases of the junction unmatched. Germline V lookup: CDR1 SGHAT, CDR2 FQNNGV. There are 15 residues in the CDR3. For the CDR3, the DNA is TGTGCCACCGCCCTCAATAGCGGGAAGCAAGAGACCCAGTACTTC. Translation gives CATALNSGKQETQYF. Full variable domain (missing parts from reference TRBV11-2 and TRBJ2-5): EAGVAQSPRYKIIEKRQSVAFWCNPISGHATLYWYQQILGQGPKLLIQFQNNGVVDDSQLPKDRFSAERLKGVDSTLKIQPAKLEDSAVYLCATALNSGKQETQYFGPGTRLLVL.

This clone was observed once. The V and J genes are TRBV5-1 and TRBJ1-4, with 11 bases aligning to TRBD1. J lost 6 bases, V lost 4 bases, and 8 bases had no gene match. This CDR3 has 16 amino acids. CDR1 and CDR2 from the germline V gene are SGHRS and YFSETQ. This CDR3 reads CASSQRTGGVYEKLFF. In DNA form, the CDR3 reads TGCGCCAGCAGCCAACGGACAGGGGGCGTCTATGAAAAACTGTTTTTT.